The rows below give T cell receptor beta chains drawn from one sample of a study of control samples from healthy donors and cancer patients. Data came from immunoSEQ multiplex PCR; TCRdb stores just in-frame clones and leaves some out. In the table there are fewer than 200,000 clones, around 93% of which are singletons. The sequenced sample was blood. These receptor sequences come from a woman in her fifties or sixties in good health. Both conserved end residues are part of each CDR3. The D gene is left open where the match is weak. Clone size is given for some rows only: seen once, a few or many times, or a class if the clone is expanded.

>once|TRBJ1-1|TRBV5-5|NA
CASSLVGVAVRDEAFF
TGTGCCAGCAGCCTGGTCGGGGTCGCGGTTAGGGATGAAGCTTTCTTT
>NA|TRBJ2-1|TRBV19|TRBD2
CASSILTGGGRYNEQFF
TGTGCCAGTAGTATATTGACCGGCGGGGGGCGCTACAATGAGCAGTTCTTC
>NA|TRBJ2-7|TRBV18|NA
CASSPESEQYF
TGTGCCAGCTCACCCGAGAGCGAGCAGTACTTC
>NA|TRBJ2-7|TRBV7-3|TRBD1
CASSPDRGSYEQYF
TGTGCCAGCAGCCCAGACAGGGGGTCCTACGAGCAGTACTTC
>NA|TRBJ1-2|TRBV6-5|TRBD1
CASSYSADRVFYGYTF
TGTGCCAGCAGTTACTCCGCCGACAGGGTATTCTATGGCTACACCTTC
>NA|TRBJ1-2|TRBV4-3|NA
CASSQDLTYNYGYTF
TGCGCCAGCAGCCAAGATCTCACCTATAACTATGGCTACACCTTC
>NA|TRBJ1-1|TRBV4-1|NA
CASSQDWTGSPEAFF
TGCGCCAGCAGCCAAGATTGGACGGGGAGCCCTGAAGCTTTCTTT
>NA|TRBJ1-2|TRBV7-2|NA
CASSLVSGSRAYGYTF
TGTGCCAGCAGCTTAGTGTCAGGGAGTCGTGCCTATGGCTACACCTTC
>NA|TRBJ1-6|TRBV10-3|TRBD1
CAISAGGHNSPLHF
TGTGCCATCAGTGCAGGGGGACATAATTCACCCCTCCACTTT
>NA|TRBJ1-5|TRBV19|NA
CASSMMSSQPQHF
TGTGCCAGTAGTATGATGAGTAGCCAGCCCCAGCATTTT
>NA|TRBJ2-7|TRBV5-5|NA
CASSLNPVSYEQYF
TGTGCCAGCAGCTTGAATCCCGTATCCTACGAGCAGTACTTC
>NA|TRBJ1-4|TRBV4-3|NA
CASSQEEMEDEKLFF
TGCGCCAGCAGCCAAGAAGAAATGGAAGATGAAAAACTGTTTTTT
>NA|TRBJ1-4|TRBV7-9|NA
CASSPGTSNEKLFF
TGTGCCAGCAGCCCAGGGACAAGCAATGAAAAACTGTTTTTT
>NA|TRBJ1-1|TRBV11-3|TRBD1
CASSLTGENTEAFF
TGTGCCAGCAGCTTAACAGGGGAGAACACTGAAGCTTTCTTT
>NA|TRBJ1-4|TRBV12-5|NA
CASASPNSLNEKLFF
TGTGCTAGTGCCTCTCCTAACAGCCTTAATGAAAAACTGTTTTTT
>NA|TRBJ1-2|TRBV7-3|NA
CASSFLGGRGYTF
TGTGCCAGCAGCTTTTTAGGGGGGCGCGGCTACACCTTC
>NA|TRBJ1-4|TRBV25-1|TRBD1
CASNPAGGEKLFF
TGTGCCAGCAACCCGGCAGGGGGCGAAAAACTGTTTTTT
>NA|TRBJ1-2|TRBV30|TRBD1
CAWSVLDRADYGYTF
TGTGCCTGGAGTGTACTGGACAGGGCGGACTATGGCTACACCTTC
>NA|TRBJ1-2|TRBV4-1|NA
CASSQYDRQSHGYTF
TGCGCCAGCAGCCAATACGATAGACAGTCCCATGGCTACACCTTC
>NA|TRBJ1-3|TRBV3-1/TRBV3-2|NA
CASSQVSGGNTIYF
TGTGCCAGCAGCCAAGTTTCGGGAGGAAACACCATATATTTT
>NA|TRBJ1-1|TRBV18|TRBD1
CASSPLEDRGVDAFF
TGTGCCAGCTCACCTCTAGAGGACAGGGGGGTAGACGCTTTCTTT
>NA|TRBJ2-7|TRBV4-3|NA
CASSQDSQGIYEQYF
TGCGCCAGCAGCCAAGATAGCCAGGGGATATACGAGCAGTACTTC
>NA|TRBJ1-1|TRBV28|NA
CASSSLAAGDTEAFF
TGTGCCAGCAGTAGTCTAGCGGCGGGGGACACTGAAGCTTTCTTT
>NA|TRBJ1-4|TRBV10-3|NA
CAISESIGTLFF
TGTGCCATCAGTGAGTCGATAGGGACGCTGTTTTTT
>NA|TRBJ1-6|TRBV18|NA
CASSPQDTYSPLHF
TGTGCCAGCTCACCACAGGACACTTATTCACCCCTCCACTTT
>NA|TRBJ1-4|TRBV21-1|NA
CASGPNEKLFF
TGTGCCAGCGGACCCAATGAAAAACTGTTTTTT
>NA|TRBJ2-3|TRBV7-2|TRBD2
CASSFGSSGVAADTQYF
TGTGCCAGCAGCTTCGGTTCGAGCGGGGTGGCAGCAGATACGCAGTATTTT
>NA|TRBJ2-3|TRBV10-3|NA
CAISDFFSGGGDTQYF
TGTGCCATCAGTGACTTTTTTTCAGGAGGGGGGGATACGCAGTATTTT
>NA|TRBJ1-2|TRBV27|TRBD1
CASSLSTGTGRRGYTF
TGTGCCAGCAGTTTATCAACGGGGACAGGGCGGCGTGGCTACACCTTC
>NA|TRBJ1-2|TRBV3-1/TRBV3-2|NA
CASSQDPRVGGYTF
TGTGCCAGCAGCCAAGATCCCAGGGTAGGAGGCTACACCTTC
>NA|TRBJ2-2|TRBV30|NA
CAWSNTGELFF
TGTGCCTGGAGCAACACCGGGGAGCTGTTTTTT
>NA|TRBJ1-1|TRBV12-3/TRBV12-4|NA
CASSLQGRTEAFF
TGTGCCAGCAGTTTACAGGGAAGGACCGAAGCTTTCTTT
>NA|TRBJ1-1|TRBV18|TRBD1
CASSPQGAMNTEAFF
TGTGCCAGCTCACCACAGGGGGCCATGAACACTGAAGCTTTCTTT
>NA|TRBJ2-7|TRBV5-1|TRBD1
CASSRTGGFYEQYF
TGCGCCAGCAGTCGGACAGGGGGCTTCTACGAGCAGTACTTC
>NA|TRBJ1-2|TRBV7-9|NA
CASSLTGYGYTF
TGTGCCAGCAGCCTTACAGGGTATGGCTACACCTTC
>NA|TRBJ1-2|TRBV29-1|TRBD1
CSVVSGGGGYTF
TGCAGCGTTGTATCAGGGGGAGGAGGCTACACCTTC
>NA|TRBJ1-5|TRBV11-3|NA
CASSSTNQVYSQPQHF
TGTGCCAGCAGCTCAACAAATCAGGTTTACAGTCAGCCCCAGCATTTT
>NA|TRBJ2-3|TRBV3-1/TRBV3-2|NA
CASSQGGTRTDTQYF
TGTGCCAGCAGCCAAGGCGGGACCCGCACAGATACGCAGTATTTT
>few|TRBJ2-5|TRBV19|TRBD2
CASRGRYWRGAQETQYF
TGTGCCAGTAGGGGACGGTACTGGCGGGGGGCTCAAGAGACCCAGTACTTC
>NA|TRBJ2-3|TRBV18|TRBD2
CASSWGSGGRDTQYF
TGTGCCAGCTCTTGGGGTAGCGGGGGCAGAGATACGCAGTATTTT
>NA|TRBJ1-5|TRBV6-5|TRBD1
CASRARDSFQPQHF
TGTGCCAGCAGGGCCCGGGACAGCTTCCAGCCCCAGCATTTT
>NA|TRBJ1-1|TRBV19|NA
CASKGVVATEAFF
TGTGCCAGTAAGGGGGTAGTTGCCACTGAAGCTTTCTTT
>NA|TRBJ2-5|TRBV5-1|TRBD1
CASSLAGGAEETQYF
TGCGCCAGCAGCTTGGCAGGGGGCGCGGAGGAGACCCAGTACTTC
>NA|TRBJ2-7|TRBV5-1|TRBD2
CASAGGGAYEQYF
TGCGCCAGCGCCGGCGGGGGGGCTTACGAGCAGTACTTC
>NA|TRBJ1-2|TRBV6-5|NA
CASRRQAINYGYTF
TGTGCCAGCAGGAGACAGGCGATAAACTATGGCTACACCTTC
>NA|TRBJ1-5|TRBV24-1|NA
CATSETGSNQPQHF
TGTGCCACCAGCGAAACAGGAAGCAATCAGCCCCAGCATTTT
>NA|TRBJ1-1|TRBV13|NA
CASSLTPGKSEAFF
TGTGCCAGCAGCTTAACACCAGGGAAATCTGAAGCTTTCTTT
>NA|TRBJ2-1|TRBV24-1|NA
CATKGPGASEQFF
TGTGCCACCAAGGGGCCCGGGGCTAGTGAGCAGTTCTTC
>NA|TRBJ1-2|TRBV7-8|NA
CASSLNRIARGYTF
TGTGCCAGCAGCTTAAACAGGATCGCTCGTGGCTACACCTTC
>NA|TRBJ2-5|TRBV6-5|TRBD2
CASSYRLGGLGTQYF
TGTGCCAGCAGTTACCGCCTGGGGGGGTTGGGGACCCAGTACTTC
>NA|TRBJ2-1|TRBV5-1|NA
CASSLGQDTYNEQFF
TGCGCCAGCAGCTTGGGGCAGGATACCTACAATGAGCAGTTCTTC
>NA|TRBJ2-2|TRBV24-1|NA
CATSDGGTADTGELFF
TGTGCCACCAGTGATGGGGGGACGGCTGACACCGGGGAGCTGTTTTTT
>NA|TRBJ1-5|TRBV19|NA
CASTAGQGIRIGNQPQHF
TGTGCCAGTACCGCGGGACAAGGAATAAGAATCGGCAATCAGCCCCAGCATTTT
>NA|TRBJ1-2|TRBV11-2|TRBD1
CASSSGQGGYGYTF
TGTGCCAGCAGTTCCGGACAGGGGGGCTATGGCTACACCTTC